Presented here are 18 T cell receptor beta chains from one specimen sequenced in a study of T cells in Graves' hyperthyroidism and ophthalmopathy. The TCR beta CDR3 regions underwent amplification using RNA transcripts as the source. A set of HTBI primers served as the primers for a first-round RT-PCR of the TCR CDR3. TCRdb ran MiXCR on the multiplex PCR reads and lists one entry per CDR3 protein. Of 300,000 to 450,000 distinct CDR3 sequences listed, around 14% are singletons. The sample taken for sequencing was blood. These receptors came from a woman in her sixties with Graves' hyperthyroidism.

This clonotype was observed many times. J is TRBJ2-2 and V is TRBV7-8; D not certain. Germline CDR1 and CDR2: SGHVS and FQNEAQ. The CDR3 runs to 14 residues. V shed 1 base and J shed 1 base, with 4 bases lying between them. The DNA of the CDR3 is TGTGCCAGCAGCTTAGTGAGGAACACCGGGGAGCTGTTTTTT. Translated, it gives CASSLVRNTGELFF.

This clonotype was observed at least ten times. The chain links TRBV7-8 to TRBJ1-5; TRBD1 might be the D (6 bases). CDR3 length equals 15 residues. The germline V gene has CDR1 SGHVS and CDR2 FQNEAQ. V was trimmed by 3 bases and J by 4 bases, leaving 13 bases between them. CDR3 sequence reads: CASSLGGTNNQPQHF. The CDR3 DNA reads as TGTGCCAGCAGCTTGGGGGGGACAAATAATCAGCCCCAGCATTTT. Combining the CDR3 with reference TRBV7-8 and TRBJ1-5 gives the whole variable domain GAGVSQSPRYKVAKRGQDVALRCDPISGHVSLFWYQQALGQGPEFLTYFQNEAQLDKSGLPSDRFFAERPEGSVSTLKIQRTQQEDSAVYLCASSLGGTNNQPQHFGDGTRLSIL.

In regard to this clonotype: A much larger clone lies a single base off, so this may be a read error. The chain is built from TRBV28 and TRBJ1-1, with a possible D match to TRBD1 (6 bases). Germline loops: CDR1 MDHEN, CDR2 SYDVKM. CDR3 size: 14 residues. The V end lost 6 bases, the J end lost 4 bases, and 15 bases lay between the germline ends. CDR3 residues: CASSPPLGGTEAFF. The CDR3 coding sequence is TGTGCCAGCAGCCCCCCTTTAGGGGGCACTGAAGCTTTCTTT.

This clonotype was observed many times. The V and J genes are TRBV5-1 and TRBJ1-2; 7 bases line up with TRBD1. Germline assignment: CDR1 SGHRS and CDR2 YFSETQ. The CDR3 has 12 residues. Trimming took 5 bases from V and 8 from J; bases not matched to a gene: 6. CDR3 DNA sequence: TGCGCCAGCAGAACGACAGGGAACGGCTACACCTTC. It encodes CASRTTGNGYTF.

V is TRBV11-3 and J is TRBJ1-5, with D tentatively TRBD1 (5 bases). Germline V lookup: CDR1 SGHNT, CDR2 YENEEA. Trimming took 1 base from V and 7 from J, leaving 11 bases between them. The CDR3 loop spans 14 amino acids. This chain's CDR3 is CASSLGPGDQPQHF. In DNA, the CDR3 is TGTGCCAGCAGCTTAGGTCCGGGGGACCAGCCCCAGCATTTT.

This clonotype was observed a few times. V and J are TRBV5-4 and TRBJ2-1; either TRBD1 or TRBD2 may fit D (5 bases each). The germline V gene encodes CDR1 SGHNT and CDR2 YYREEE (reference sequence). The CDR3 extends over 15 amino acids. V was cut by 5 bases and J by 7 bases, with 19 bases left in between. CDR3 sequence: CASRKSYRGTNEQFF. In nucleotides, the CDR3 is TGTGCCAGCAGGAAAAGTTATCGGGGCACGAATGAGCAGTTCTTC.

The chain uses TRBV7-9 and TRBJ2-5; the match to TRBD2 covers 13 bases. Trimming removed 5 bases from V and 4 bases from J; junction bases left unmatched: 4. Germline assignment: CDR1 SEHNR and CDR2 FQNEAQ (reference sequence). CDR3 length equals 15 residues. The CDR3 protein is CASSRGTSGIETQYF. For the CDR3, the DNA is TGTGCCAGCAGCCGTGGGACTAGCGGGATAGAGACCCAGTACTTC.

About this clonotype: A read error is possible here, since a much larger clone lies one base away. The chain links TRBV2 to TRBJ2-1; 7 nucleotides match TRBD2. This CDR3 region has 15 residues. Trimming took 11 bases from V and 3 from J; bases not matched to a gene: 13. The germline CDR1 and CDR2 sequences are SNHLY and FYNNEI. The CDR3 DNA follows: TGTGCCTCCCGCGTCGGGAGGAGCTACTACAATGAGCAGTTCTTC. Its protein product is CASRVGRSYYNEQFF.

This clonotype appeared a single time. This chain links TRBV11-2 with TRBJ2-7; D unclear. The germline V and J ends were trimmed by 6 bases and 3 bases, with 9 bases remaining between them. Germline V gene lookup returns CDR1 SGHAT and CDR2 FQNNGV. The CDR3 is 12 amino acids. The CDR3: CASRPGGYEQYF. In DNA, the CDR3 is TGTGCCAGCAGACCCGGCGGCTACGAGCAGTACTTC.

This clonotype was detected ten times or more. The chain carries TRBV18 and TRBJ1-6, with D uncertain. Per germline, CDR1 KGHSH and CDR2 LQKENI. Trimming took 4 bases from V and 6 from J, leaving 13 bases between them. This CDR3 comprises 15 residues. CDR3 sequence (DNA): TGTGCCAGCTCACGTGAACGGACGAGTAATTCACCCCTCCACTTT. This translates into CASSRERTSNSPLHF.

Ten or more counts support this clonotype. The rearrangement uses TRBV5-1 and TRBJ2-3; the D is unclear. Trimming removed 1 base at V and 2 bases at J, with 23 bases between. The CDR3 is 19 amino acids. Germline CDR1 SGHRS, CDR2 YFSETQ. CDR3 sequence: CASSLIGGRHQLYTDTQYF. The DNA for the CDR3 is TGCGCCAGCAGCTTGATAGGTGGCAGACATCAGCTTTACACAGATACGCAGTATTTT. Supplemented by reference TRBV5-1 and TRBJ2-3, the full variable domain reads KAGVTQTPRYLIKTRGQQVTLSCSPISGHRSVSWYQQTPGQGLQFLFEYFSETQRNKGNFPGRFSGRQFSNSRSEMNVSTLELGDSALYLCASSLIGGRHQLYTDTQYFGPGTRLTVL.

The gene calls are TRBV24-1 and TRBJ2-5; no clear D gene. Germline CDR1 reads KGHDR; CDR2 reads SFDVKD. This CDR3 is built from 12 residues. Trimming removed 3 bases from V and 5 bases from J, with 6 bases in between. The CDR3 protein is CATSDQRETQYF. As DNA, the CDR3 is TGTGCCACCAGTGATCAAAGGGAGACCCAGTACTTC.

This clonotype was counted at least ten times. The chain uses TRBV12-3 or TRBV12-4 and TRBJ2-1, with 9 bases matching TRBD2. The V gene end was trimmed by 7 bases and the J gene end by 4 bases; junction bases not matched to a gene: 8. This CDR3 has 15 residues. This CDR3 is CASTNRLAAYNEQFF. CDR3 coding DNA: TGTGCCAGCACCAACAGACTAGCGGCGTACAATGAGCAGTTCTTC.

This clonotype was recorded many times. Written as DNA, the CDR3 is TGTGCCAGCTCACCCGCTGGCGACAATCAGCCCCAGCATTTT. Its translation is CASSPAGDNQPQHF. This chain connects TRBV18 to TRBJ1-5; D is uncertain. The CDR3 loop spans 14 amino acids. Germline CDR1 and CDR2: KGHSH and LQKENI. V lost 3 bases, J lost 3 bases, and 9 bases lay in between.

A few counts support this clonotype. As DNA, the CDR3 is TGTGCCAGCAGTGATATGAACACTGAAGCTTTCTTT. The encoded protein is CASSDMNTEAFF. The V and J genes are TRBV12-3 or TRBV12-4 and TRBJ1-1; D call uncertain. The CDR3 loop spans 12 amino acids. V was pared by 5 bases and J by 0 bases, with 4 bases between.

In this sample, this clonotype turned up many times. This rearrangement joins TRBV28 to TRBJ2-3; TRBD2 matches at 12 bases. V gave up 6 bases and J gave up 1 base; unmatched junction bases: 17. The CDR3 totals 20 residues. The germline gives CDR1 MDHEN, CDR2 SYDVKM. In DNA form, the CDR3 reads TGTGCCAGCAGCCCGTCAGGACTAGCGGGAAACCTTCGGGGCACAGATACGCAGTATTTT. Its translation is CASSPSGLAGNLRGTDTQYF.

This clonotype was detected many times. The V and J genes are TRBV5-1 and TRBJ2-7, with 9 bases lining up with TRBD2. The CDR3 sequence is 15 residues long. CDR1 SGHRS and CDR2 YFSETQ come from the germline V gene. Unmatched junction bases numbered 5, after V lost 1 base and J lost 3 bases. CDR3 sequence reads: CASSLTSGRLYEQYF. In DNA form, the CDR3 reads TGCGCCAGCAGCTTGACCAGCGGGAGGCTCTACGAGCAGTACTTC.

This clonotype was counted many times. The gene calls are TRBV28 and TRBJ2-3, with D unclear. CDR1 MDHEN and CDR2 SYDVKM come from the germline V gene. CDR3 length: 15 residues. Trimming shortened V by 5 bases and J by 5 bases, and 17 bases separated the two germline ends. DNA for the CDR3: TGTGCCAGCAGTCCCTTGTCTATGTTGAGAGATACGCAGTATTTT. It translates to CASSPLSMLRDTQYF. The full variable domain, rest sourced from reference TRBV28 and TRBJ2-3, is DVKVTQSSRYLVKRTGEKVFLECVQDMDHENMFWYRQDPGLGLRLIYFSYDVKMKEKGDIPEGYSVSREKKERFSLILESASTNQTSMYLCASSPLSMLRDTQYFGPGTRLTVL.